This T cell receptor (beta chain) was documented in a study of blood T cell repertoires in COVID-19. Study at large: Italy, Spain and the United States were the sources of the convalescent and acute COVID-19 samples.

The Seattle site enrolled patients during active infection and followed them longitudinally. As processed by the authors: Scientists estimated how many nucleated cells there were by amplifying reference gene primers. TCRdb's table, derived via immunoSEQ multiplex PCR, lists solely in-frame clones and lacks some. V, J and clone size derive from that table, while D and trimming were established from the DNA sequence. Among tens of thousands of clones listed, 90% were seen once. This clone was seen a single time. With 8 bases removed from V and 0 bases from J, the gap between germline ends came to 8 bases. This CDR3 contains 12 residues. The germline gives CDR1 SGHTA, CDR2 FQGNSA.

The sequence derives from a man in his forties or fifties with COVID-19, enrolled during active disease. The J gene is TRBJ2-7, the V gene TRBV7-2; D is unclear. The sequenced sample consisted of peripheral blood. The CDR3 nucleotides read TGTGCCAGCGCTAGTCTCTCCTACGAGCAGTACTTC. It specifies CASASLSYEQYF.